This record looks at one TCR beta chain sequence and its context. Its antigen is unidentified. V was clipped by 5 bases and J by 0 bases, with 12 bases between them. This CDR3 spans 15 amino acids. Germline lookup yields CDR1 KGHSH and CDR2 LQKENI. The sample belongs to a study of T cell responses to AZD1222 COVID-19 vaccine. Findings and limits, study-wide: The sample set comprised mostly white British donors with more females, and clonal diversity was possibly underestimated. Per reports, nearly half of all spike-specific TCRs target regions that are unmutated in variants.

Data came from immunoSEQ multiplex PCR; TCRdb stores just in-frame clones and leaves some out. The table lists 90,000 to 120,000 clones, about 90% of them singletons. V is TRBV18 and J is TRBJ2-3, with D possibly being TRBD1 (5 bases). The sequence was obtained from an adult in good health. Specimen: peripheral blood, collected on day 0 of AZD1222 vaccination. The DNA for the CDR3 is TGTGCCAGCTCAACCGACAGCGCCAGCACAGATACGCAGTATTTT. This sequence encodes CASSTDSASTDTQYF.